This T cell receptor beta chain is from a study of blood T cell repertoires in COVID-19. V lost 2 bases and J lost 0, with 5 bases in between. The CDR3 runs to 14 residues. From germline, CDR1 is SGHKS and CDR2 YYEKEE (reference sequence). Authors' analysis steps: Reference gene primer amplification yielded estimated nucleated cell counts. Using immunoSEQ multiplex PCR, the repertoire was profiled, and TCRdb retains in-frame clones only, with some absent. V, J and clone size derive from that table, while D and trimming were established from the DNA sequence. The sample lists about 130,000 clones, around four fifths occurring once.

Sequencing was performed on peripheral blood. The TCR was taken from a man aged 40-49 years with active or convalescent COVID-19. The V call is TRBV5-5, the J call TRBJ1-4; D call uncertain. CDR3 residues: CASSFRATNEKLFF. The CDR3 DNA follows: TGTGCCAGCAGCTTTCGAGCAACTAATGAAAAACTGTTTTTT. Full variable domain (remainder filled in from reference TRBV5-5 and TRBJ1-4): DAGVTQSPTHLIKTRGQQVTLRCSPISGHKSVSWYQQVLGQGPQFIFQYYEKEERGRGNFPDRFSARQFPNYSSELNVNALLLGDSALYLCASSFRATNEKLFFGSGTQLSVL.